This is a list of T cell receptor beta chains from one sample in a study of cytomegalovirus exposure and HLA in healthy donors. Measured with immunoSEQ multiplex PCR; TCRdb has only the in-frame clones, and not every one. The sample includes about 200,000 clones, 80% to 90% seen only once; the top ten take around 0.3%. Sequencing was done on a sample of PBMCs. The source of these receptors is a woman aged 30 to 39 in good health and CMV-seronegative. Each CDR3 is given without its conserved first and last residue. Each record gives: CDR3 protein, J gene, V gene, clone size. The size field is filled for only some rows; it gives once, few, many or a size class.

CDR3aa: ASTGRGRRTGELF
j_gene: TRBJ2-2
v_gene: TRBV19
abundance: NA

CDR3aa: ASSLTAAGGPISYNEQF
j_gene: TRBJ2-1
v_gene: TRBV11-2
abundance: NA

CDR3aa: ASSLVLARGGTEAF
j_gene: TRBJ1-1
v_gene: TRBV7-2
abundance: NA

CDR3aa: ASSQPFRDRVEKLF
j_gene: TRBJ1-4
v_gene: TRBV4-1
abundance: NA

CDR3aa: ASSFSGGEVETQY
j_gene: TRBJ2-5
v_gene: TRBV6-5
abundance: NA

CDR3aa: ASSRDRGDEQY
j_gene: NA
v_gene: TRBV7-7
abundance: NA

CDR3aa: ASSLEAGMEKLF
j_gene: TRBJ1-4
v_gene: TRBV5-8
abundance: NA

CDR3aa: ASSLFSGGIGYGYT
j_gene: TRBJ1-2
v_gene: TRBV5-1
abundance: NA

CDR3aa: ASSPSGGSDTQY
j_gene: TRBJ2-3
v_gene: TRBV6-4
abundance: NA

CDR3aa: ASSLLAENYEQY
j_gene: TRBJ2-7
v_gene: TRBV28
abundance: NA

CDR3aa: ASSQGMKQGTLYEQY
j_gene: TRBJ2-7
v_gene: TRBV4-1
abundance: NA

CDR3aa: ASSSGGVKFYEQY
j_gene: TRBJ2-7
v_gene: TRBV5-4
abundance: NA

CDR3aa: ASSSQGADTQY
j_gene: TRBJ2-3
v_gene: TRBV28
abundance: NA

CDR3aa: ASKAISRTDTQY
j_gene: TRBJ2-3
v_gene: TRBV2
abundance: NA

CDR3aa: ASKKEDSNYGYT
j_gene: TRBJ1-2
v_gene: TRBV10-2
abundance: few

CDR3aa: ASSITAWGDSTDTQY
j_gene: TRBJ2-3
v_gene: TRBV7-9
abundance: NA

CDR3aa: ASSWGRQNYGYT
j_gene: TRBJ1-2
v_gene: TRBV28
abundance: NA

CDR3aa: ASSPRQGAVDIQY
j_gene: TRBJ2-4
v_gene: TRBV11-1
abundance: NA

CDR3aa: ASSHTSGKTNEQF
j_gene: TRBJ2-1
v_gene: TRBV5-4
abundance: NA

CDR3aa: ASSQEGSRQATNEKLF
j_gene: TRBJ1-4
v_gene: TRBV14
abundance: NA

CDR3aa: ASSLGSATYEQY
j_gene: TRBJ2-7
v_gene: TRBV5-4
abundance: few

CDR3aa: ASSLGGGYTDTQY
j_gene: TRBJ2-3
v_gene: TRBV5-4
abundance: NA

CDR3aa: ASKKAGNQPQH
j_gene: TRBJ1-5
v_gene: TRBV27
abundance: once

CDR3aa: ASSLRWNPRDTQY
j_gene: TRBJ2-3
v_gene: TRBV27
abundance: NA

CDR3aa: ASSLSRPNTEAF
j_gene: TRBJ1-1
v_gene: TRBV5-1
abundance: NA

CDR3aa: ASSLNPSGGPTKTQY
j_gene: TRBJ2-5
v_gene: TRBV5-6
abundance: NA

CDR3aa: ASSVVARGAEAF
j_gene: TRBJ1-1
v_gene: TRBV9
abundance: NA

CDR3aa: ASSAIRGYSPLH
j_gene: TRBJ1-6
v_gene: TRBV2
abundance: NA

CDR3aa: ASRPGLAARTGELF
j_gene: TRBJ2-2
v_gene: TRBV2
abundance: NA

CDR3aa: ASSWGLAEGNEQF
j_gene: TRBJ2-1
v_gene: TRBV6-1
abundance: NA

CDR3aa: ASSSEREENYNEQF
j_gene: TRBJ2-1
v_gene: TRBV28
abundance: NA

CDR3aa: ASSSGTGNEKLF
j_gene: TRBJ1-4
v_gene: TRBV7-9
abundance: NA

CDR3aa: ASSDLGGVTEAF
j_gene: TRBJ1-1
v_gene: TRBV2
abundance: NA

CDR3aa: ASSELGLADTQY
j_gene: TRBJ2-3
v_gene: TRBV7-9
abundance: NA

CDR3aa: ASSPRGRGNTIY
j_gene: TRBJ1-3
v_gene: TRBV7-6
abundance: NA

CDR3aa: ASSFSREQF
j_gene: TRBJ2-1
v_gene: TRBV5-1
abundance: NA

CDR3aa: ASSVPASDEQF
j_gene: TRBJ2-1
v_gene: TRBV9
abundance: NA

CDR3aa: ASSTTGVWHTQY
j_gene: TRBJ2-3
v_gene: TRBV27
abundance: once

CDR3aa: ASSFDGAGELF
j_gene: TRBJ2-2
v_gene: TRBV5-6
abundance: NA

CDR3aa: ASTIFNEQF
j_gene: TRBJ2-1
v_gene: TRBV5-1
abundance: NA

CDR3aa: ASRLLAGSTNEQF
j_gene: TRBJ2-1
v_gene: TRBV2
abundance: NA

CDR3aa: ATSRDLTDTQY
j_gene: TRBJ2-3
v_gene: TRBV15
abundance: NA

CDR3aa: SVKGVLSYEQY
j_gene: TRBJ2-7
v_gene: TRBV29-1
abundance: NA

CDR3aa: ASSGQGAVDEQF
j_gene: TRBJ2-1
v_gene: TRBV6-1
abundance: few

CDR3aa: ASSRDNQETQY
j_gene: TRBJ2-5
v_gene: TRBV2
abundance: NA

CDR3aa: ASSLMAGRGWETQY
j_gene: TRBJ2-5
v_gene: TRBV5-4
abundance: NA